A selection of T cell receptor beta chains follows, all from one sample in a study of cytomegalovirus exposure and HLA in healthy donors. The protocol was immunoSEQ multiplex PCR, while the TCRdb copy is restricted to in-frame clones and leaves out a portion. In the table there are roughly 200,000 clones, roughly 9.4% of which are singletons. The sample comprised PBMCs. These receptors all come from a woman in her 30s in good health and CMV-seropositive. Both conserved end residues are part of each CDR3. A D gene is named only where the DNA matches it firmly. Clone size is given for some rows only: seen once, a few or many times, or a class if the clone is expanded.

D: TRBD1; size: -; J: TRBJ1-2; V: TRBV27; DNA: TGTGCCAGCAGTAGACAGGGATCCAACTATGGCTACACCTTC; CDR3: CASSRQGSNYGYTF
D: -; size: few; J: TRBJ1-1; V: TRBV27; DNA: TGTGCCAGCAAGCGGGGGCGCATGAACACTGAAGCTTTCTTT; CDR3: CASKRGRMNTEAFF
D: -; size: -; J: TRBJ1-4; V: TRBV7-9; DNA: TGTGCCAGCAGCTTAACAGTGAATGAAAAACTGTTTTTT; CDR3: CASSLTVNEKLFF
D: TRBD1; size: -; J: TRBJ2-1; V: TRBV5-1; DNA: TGCGCCAGCAGCCCGGGACAGGGGGGTTCCTACAATGAGCAGTTCTTC; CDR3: CASSPGQGGSYNEQFF
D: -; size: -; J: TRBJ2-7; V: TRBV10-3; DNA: TGTGCCATCAGTCCGTCCGAGCCCGTCGGGCAGTACTTC; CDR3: CAISPSEPVGQYF
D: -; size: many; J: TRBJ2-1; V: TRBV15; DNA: TGTGCCACCAGCAGAGATGAGGCCGGGAAAGAGCAGTTCTTC; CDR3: CATSRDEAGKEQFF
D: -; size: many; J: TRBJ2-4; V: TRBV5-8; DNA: TGTGCCAGCAGCATACAGGGTTTGACCAAAAACATTCAGTACTTC; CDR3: CASSIQGLTKNIQYF
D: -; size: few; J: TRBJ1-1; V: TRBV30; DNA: TGTGCCTGGAGTTATCCAGGTTCTAACAAGAACACTGAAGCTTTCTTT; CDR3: CAWSYPGSNKNTEAFF
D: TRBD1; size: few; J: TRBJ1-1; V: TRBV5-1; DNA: TGCGCCAGCAGCGCTCGACAGGGGGCGAACACTGAAGCTTTCTTT; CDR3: CASSARQGANTEAFF
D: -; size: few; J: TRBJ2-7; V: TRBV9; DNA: TGTGCCAGCAGCGTAGGAGTGACCTACGAGCAGTACTTC; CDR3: CASSVGVTYEQYF
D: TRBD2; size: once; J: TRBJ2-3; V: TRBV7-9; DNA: TGTGCCAGCAGCTCCCAGGTAGCGGGAGATACGCAGTATTTT; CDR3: CASSSQVAGDTQYF
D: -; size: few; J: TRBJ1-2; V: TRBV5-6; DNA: TGTGCCAGCAGCTCTACCCCCTCTAACTATGGCTACACCTTC; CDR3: CASSSTPSNYGYTF
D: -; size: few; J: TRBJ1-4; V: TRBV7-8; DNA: TGTGCCAGCAGCCCTACAACCTCAGGGGCAACTAATGAAAAACTGTTTTTT; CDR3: CASSPTTSGATNEKLFF
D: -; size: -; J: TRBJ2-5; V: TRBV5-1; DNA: TGCGCCAGCAGCGATTCTAGCGTGGGAAAGACCCAGTACTTC; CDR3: CASSDSSVGKTQYF
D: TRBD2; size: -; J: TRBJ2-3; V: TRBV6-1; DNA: TGTGCCAGCAGAGCTGCGGGAGGGACAGATACGCAGTATTTT; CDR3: CASRAAGGTDTQYF
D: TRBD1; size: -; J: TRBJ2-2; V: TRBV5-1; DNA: TGCGCCAGCAGCCCGGGACAGAGCACCGGGGAGCTGTTTTTT; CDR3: CASSPGQSTGELFF
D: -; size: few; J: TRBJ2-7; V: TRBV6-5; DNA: TGTGCCAGCACTAACGGTCGCTACGAGCAGTACTTC; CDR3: CASTNGRYEQYF
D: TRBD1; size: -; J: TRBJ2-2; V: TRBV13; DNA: TGTGCCAGCAGCTTTCAGGGACAGGGGTCCGGGGAGCTGTTTTTT; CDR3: CASSFQGQGSGELFF
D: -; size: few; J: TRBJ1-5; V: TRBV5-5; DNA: TGTGCCAGCAGCTTTTATCACAGGGTAGGGAATCAGCCCCAGCATTTT; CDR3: CASSFYHRVGNQPQHF
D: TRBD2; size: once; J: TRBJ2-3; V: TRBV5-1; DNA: TGCGCCAGCAGCCCCGGACTAGCGATGGATACGCAGTATTTT; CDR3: CASSPGLAMDTQYF
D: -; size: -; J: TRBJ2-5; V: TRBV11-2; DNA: TGTGCCAGCAGCTTAACTTCGGAGACCCAGTACTTC; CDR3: CASSLTSETQYF
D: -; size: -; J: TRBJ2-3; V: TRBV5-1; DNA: TGCGCCAGCAGCTTGGAGCTAGCGCATACAGATACGCAGTATTTT; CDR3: CASSLELAHTDTQYF
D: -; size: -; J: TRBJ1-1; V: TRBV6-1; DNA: TGTGCCAGCACCGCGGGGCAGGGGAACACTGAAGCTTTCTTT; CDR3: CASTAGQGNTEAFF
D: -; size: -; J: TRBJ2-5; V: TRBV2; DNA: TGTGCCAGCAGTTCGGGACAACTCCCTGAGACCCAGTACTTC; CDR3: CASSSGQLPETQYF
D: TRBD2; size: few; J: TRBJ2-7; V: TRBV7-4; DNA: TGTGCCAGCAGCTTAGGCCTGCGGGAGGGCGGCTACGAGCAGTACTTC; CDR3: CASSLGLREGGYEQYF
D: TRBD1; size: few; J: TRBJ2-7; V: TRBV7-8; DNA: TGTGCCAGCAGCTTCCGGGACAGTTCCTACGAGCAGTACTTC; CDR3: CASSFRDSSYEQYF
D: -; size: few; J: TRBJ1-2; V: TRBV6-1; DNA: TGTGCCAGCAGTGCGAGGGGGACAAGCGTCCCCTATGGCTACACCTTC; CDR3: CASSARGTSVPYGYTF
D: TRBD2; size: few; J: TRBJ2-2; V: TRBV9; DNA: TGTGCCAGCAGCGTTCGTGCTTCTAGCGGGAGTGCCACCGGGGAGCTGTTTTTT; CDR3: CASSVRASSGSATGELFF
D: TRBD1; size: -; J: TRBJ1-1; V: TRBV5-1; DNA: TGCGCCAGCAGCTTGGCCGGACAGGGGGCAATGAACACTGAAGCTTTCTTT; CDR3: CASSLAGQGAMNTEAFF
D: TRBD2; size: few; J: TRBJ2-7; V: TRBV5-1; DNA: TGCGCCAGCAGTCCCACTAGCGCGGCGAACGAGCAGTACTTC; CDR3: CASSPTSAANEQYF
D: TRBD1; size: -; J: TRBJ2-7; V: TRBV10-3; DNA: TGTGCCATCAGTGACGGACAGGCCTTTTACGAGCAGTACTTC; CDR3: CAISDGQAFYEQYF
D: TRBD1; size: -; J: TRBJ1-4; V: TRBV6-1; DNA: TGTGCCAGCGACCTCGACAGGGGCCGCCTTGAAAAACTGTTTTTT; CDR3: CASDLDRGRLEKLFF
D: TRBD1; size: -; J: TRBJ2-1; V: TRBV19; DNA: TGTGCCGGTCGGGACAGCATTAACAATGAGCAGTTCTTC; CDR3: CAGRDSINNEQFF